One sample yielded the 27 T cell receptor beta chains listed below, sequenced in a study of PD-1 blockade in mismatch repair-deficient tumors. Time point: identical approximately eleven-day culture without peptide (control). Produced via immunoSEQ multiplex PCR; TCRdb's table is partial and in-frame only. The sample has some 14,000 clones, just over 85% seen once. The antigens for these receptors are not known. Sequencing used cells cultured in vitro, obtained from a patient treated with pembrolizumab. These receptors were taken from an adult with mismatch repair-deficient cancer.

As concerns this clone: Other DNA sequences in the same sample also yield this CDR3. The chain joins TRBV19 to TRBJ1-5, with D tentatively TRBD1 (6 bases). This CDR3 contains 15 residues. Trimming took 4 bases from V and 4 from J, leaving 14 bases between them. The germline CDR1 and CDR2 sequences are LNHDA and SQIVND (reference sequence). CDR3 region: CASSSKGGGNQPQHF. In DNA form, the CDR3 reads TGTGCCAGTAGTAGCAAAGGGGGGGGGAATCAGCCCCAGCATTTT.

The chain has TRBV7-9 and TRBJ2-3, with D possibly being TRBD2 (5 bases). The CDR3 totals 14 residues. V gave up 0 bases and J gave up 8 bases, with 12 bases separating them. Germline loops: CDR1 SEHNR, CDR2 FQNEAQ (reference sequence). The CDR3 nucleotides read TGTGCCAGCAGCTTAGCGGCTAGCTTGGGTACGCAGTATTTT. Protein product: CASSLAASLGTQYF.

The sample holds one count of this clone. The rearrangement links TRBV28 to TRBJ1-5; 10 bases agree with TRBD1. CDR1 is MDHEN, CDR2 SYDVKM, per germline. The CDR3 extends over 17 amino acids. The V gene end was trimmed by 5 bases and the J gene end by 1 base; junction bases not matched to a gene: 8. The CDR3 bases are TGTGCCAGCAGTGGGGACAGGGGTTTGCGGAGCAATCAGCCCCAGCATTTT. Translated, it gives CASSGDRGLRSNQPQHF.

This chain joins TRBV27 and TRBJ2-7; either TRBD1 or TRBD2 may supply D (5 bases each). The CDR3 sequence is 17 residues long. Germline lookup yields CDR1 MNHEY and CDR2 SMNVEV (reference sequence). V lost 7 bases, J lost 4 bases, and 26 bases lay in between. CDR3 bases: TGTGCCAGCACTAAGCCTACGGGGCAACCGGGCTCTTACGAGCAGTACTTC. It yields the protein CASTKPTGQPGSYEQYF.

J is TRBJ1-4 and V is TRBV28; 7 bases are a match to TRBD1. V shed 6 bases and J 2 bases; nucleotides not matched to a gene: 6. Germline V gives CDR1 MDHEN, CDR2 SYDVKM. There are 15 residues in the CDR3. As DNA, the CDR3 is TGTGCCAGCAGCCAAGGGACAGCCACTAATGAAAAACTGTTTTTT. Amino acids: CASSQGTATNEKLFF.

This clone appeared a single time. V and J are TRBV9 and TRBJ2-3; 12 bases line up with TRBD2. CDR1 is SGDLS and CDR2 is YYNGEE in the germline V gene. This CDR3 is built from 16 residues. V was pared by 0 bases and J by 5 bases, with 4 bases of the junction left unmatched. The CDR3 here is CASSVAASGRGDTQYF. CDR3 sequence (DNA): TGTGCCAGCAGCGTAGCAGCTAGCGGGAGGGGAGATACGCAGTATTTT.

The rearrangement joins TRBV9 to TRBJ2-1; 11 positions match TRBD1. Looked up from germline, CDR1 is SGDLS and CDR2 is YYNGEE. CDR3 length: 14 residues. The V segment lost 5 bases and the J segment 5 bases; nucleotides outside the gene matches: 3. The chain's CDR3 is CASRGTGGHNEQFF. In DNA, the CDR3 is TGTGCCAGCAGGGGGACAGGGGGACACAATGAGCAGTTCTTC.

V usage is TRBV27 and J usage is TRBJ2-5; 7 bases map to TRBD2. Germline loops: CDR1 MNHEY, CDR2 SMNVEV (reference sequence). V was pared by 3 bases and J by 4 bases, with 8 bases of the junction left unmatched. The CDR3 consists of 15 residues. CDR3 coding DNA: TGTGCCAGCAGTTTTGGGGGAGGGCGGGGAGAGACCCAGTACTTC. It yields the protein CASSFGGGRGETQYF.

The rearrangement links TRBV9 to TRBJ1-3; TRBD1 matches 8 bases. CDR1 SGDLS and CDR2 YYNGEE come from the germline V gene. V was clipped by 3 bases and J by 0 bases; unmatched bases: 2. CDR3 length: 15 residues. For the CDR3, the DNA is TGTGCCAGCAGCGGTACAGGGGGCTCTGGAAACACCATATATTTT. Amino acids: CASSGTGGSGNTIYF.

The V and J genes are TRBV28 and TRBJ2-5, with D hard to call. Deletions cut 1 base from V and 7 bases from J, with 4 bases between. Germline-derived CDR1 and CDR2 are MDHEN and SYDVKM. This CDR3 comprises 11 residues. The CDR3 coding sequence is TGTGCCAGCAGTTTATCGGGGACCCAGTACTTC. Protein product: CASSLSGTQYF.

V usage is TRBV6-6 and J usage is TRBJ2-1; D not resolved. The germline CDR1 and CDR2 sequences are MNHNY and SVGAGI (reference sequence). This CDR3 contains 16 residues. Deletions cut 4 bases from V and 0 bases from J, with 13 bases between. CDR3 nucleotide sequence: TGTGCCAGCAGTTCAGCCGCGGTGAGCTCCTACAATGAGCAGTTCTTC. Its protein is CASSSAAVSSYNEQFF.

The genes are TRBV6-6 and TRBJ2-7; possible D gene TRBD1, 6 bases. Trimming left V 5 bases short and J 2 bases short, with 16 bases between. The CDR3 has 15 residues. Germline V gives CDR1 MNHNY, CDR2 SVGAGI (reference sequence). CDR3 loop: CASSLRQAATYEQYF. The CDR3 nucleotides read TGTGCCAGCAGTCTTCGACAGGCTGCCACCTACGAGCAGTACTTC.

This clone was seen a handful of times. The chain employs TRBV18 and TRBJ2-5; possible D gene TRBD1, 5 bases. This CDR3 has 15 residues. Germline lookup yields CDR1 KGHSH and CDR2 LQKENI. Trimming took off 3 bases at V and 2 bases at J, with 13 bases between the two ends. The CDR3 is CASSPLSRGQETQYF. CDR3 nucleotides: TGTGCCAGCTCACCGTTGTCAAGGGGACAAGAGACCCAGTACTTC.

This chain joins TRBV4-1 and TRBJ1-1; D is unclear. Trimming cost V 1 base and J 1 base, with 4 bases left between them. The CDR3 has 13 residues. Germline CDR1 is MGHRA and CDR2 is YSYEKL. CDR3 amino acids: CASSQVGNTEAFF. The DNA of the CDR3 is TGCGCCAGCAGCCAAGTCGGGAACACTGAAGCTTTCTTT.

This clone was detected a few times. The chain employs TRBV28 and TRBJ2-7; D not certain. Trimming left V 3 bases short and J 3 bases short, with 9 bases between. CDR1 and CDR2 (germline): MDHEN, SYDVKM. The CDR3 length is 13 residues. CDR3 amino acids: CASSFGQVYEQYF. CDR3 bases: TGTGCCAGCAGTTTTGGCCAGGTCTACGAGCAGTACTTC.

The chain employs TRBV12-5 and TRBJ2-1, with 9 bases matching TRBD2. The V segment lost 0 bases and the J segment 5 bases; nucleotides outside the gene matches: 5. The CDR3 loop spans 16 amino acids. Germline lookup yields CDR1 LGHNT and CDR2 FRNRAP. Here the CDR3 reads CASGLVVGLANNEQFF. In DNA form, the CDR3 reads TGTGCTAGTGGTTTGGTCGTTGGACTAGCGAACAATGAGCAGTTCTTC. Variable domain in full (rest from reference TRBV12-5 and TRBJ2-1): DARVTQTPRHKVTEMGQEVTMRCQPILGHNTVFWYRQTMMQGLELLAYFRNRAPLDDSGMPKDRFSAEMPDATLATLKIQPSEPRDSAVYFCASGLVVGLANNEQFFGPGTRLTVL.

The chain joins TRBV5-1 to TRBJ2-2; the D is unclear. Germline V gene lookup returns CDR1 SGHRS and CDR2 YFSETQ. The CDR3 consists of 14 residues. Trimming took 6 bases from V and 5 from J, leaving 14 bases between them. The CDR3 sequence: CASIPGRETGELFF. CDR3 DNA: TGCGCCAGCATCCCTGGTAGAGAAACCGGGGAGCTGTTTTTT.

The genes are TRBV6-6 and TRBJ2-1; 8 bases fit TRBD2. The CDR3 runs to 14 residues. The trim removed 7 bases at V and 5 bases at J, leaving 7 bases unmatched. CDR1 and CDR2 (germline): MNHNY, SVGAGI (reference sequence). CDR3 sequence (DNA): TGTGCCAGCAACGCCGGGACTAGGGACAATGAGCAGTTCTTC. This codes for CASNAGTRDNEQFF.

This clone is a singleton in its sample. This chain connects TRBV28 to TRBJ1-2, with 8 bases fitting TRBD1. The germline V gene encodes CDR1 MDHEN and CDR2 SYDVKM. Germline trimming cut 6 bases from V and 8 bases from J; bases unmatched to any gene: 11. The CDR3 is 14 residues long. Here the CDR3 reads CASRSPGRGHGYTF. Written as DNA, the CDR3 is TGTGCCAGCAGATCCCCGGGCAGGGGGCACGGCTACACCTTC.

This clone has a handful of counts. V usage is TRBV6-5 and J usage is TRBJ1-6, with 9 bases matching TRBD1. The CDR3 length is 12 residues. Germline V gives CDR1 MNHEY, CDR2 SVGAGI. Losses at the gene ends were 9 bases for V and 10 bases for J; bases not matched to a gene: 4. The CDR3 DNA reads as TGTGCCAGTGGGACAGGGTGGTCACCCCTCCACTTT. Its translation is CASGTGWSPLHF.

The chain has TRBV6-5 and TRBJ2-3; TRBD2 matches at 8 bases. The trim removed 0 bases at V and 8 bases at J, leaving 7 bases unmatched. Germline lookup yields CDR1 MNHEY and CDR2 SVGAGI. The CDR3 spans 15 residues. CDR3 nucleotide sequence: TGTGCCAGCAGTTACTCAGCGGGAGTAATCGGTACGCAGTATTTT. Translating gives CASSYSAGVIGTQYF.

In its sample, this clone was seen a few times. The gene calls are TRBV9 and TRBJ2-3, with 8 bases that match TRBD2. Trimming at V came to 8 bases and at J to 0 bases, leaving 14 bases not matched to a gene. The germline gives CDR1 SGDLS, CDR2 YYNGEE. CDR3 length: 17 residues. The CDR3 DNA sequence: TGTGCCAGTCAGCCTGTGGCGGGAGGCTCTAGCACAGATACGCAGTATTTT. This sequence encodes CASQPVAGGSSTDTQYF.

This chain uses TRBV6-5 with TRBJ2-3, with 9 bases that match TRBD1. CDR1 MNHEY and CDR2 SVGAGI come from the germline V gene. J lost 5 bases, V lost 6 bases, and 3 bases had no gene match. The CDR3 is made up of 13 amino acids. Here the CDR3 DNA reads TGTGCCAGCAGACAGGGGGCTGGAGATACGCAGTATTTT. Encoded protein: CASRQGAGDTQYF.

The chain employs TRBV7-2 and TRBJ2-2, with 7 bases fitting TRBD2. Germline values: CDR1 SGHTA, CDR2 FQGNSA. Losses at the gene ends were 2 bases for V and 2 bases for J; bases not matched to a gene: 11. This CDR3 is 18 amino acids long. CDR3 coding DNA: TGTGCCAGCAGCTTACCCCGTCGGCTAGCGGATAACACCGGGGAGCTGTTTTTT. Translated: CASSLPRRLADNTGELFF. The full variable domain, its missing parts supplied by reference TRBV7-2 and TRBJ2-2, is GAGVSQSPSNKVTEKGKDVELRCDPISGHTALYWYRQSLGQGLEFLIYFQGNSAPDKSGLPSDRFSAERTGGSVSTLTIQRTQQEDSAVYLCASSLPRRLADNTGELFFGEGSRLTVL.

V gene TRBV10-1 combines with J gene TRBJ1-3; TRBD1 matches 7 bases. This CDR3 comprises 18 residues. V trimming: 3 bases; J trimming: 0 bases; junction bases outside the gene matches: 11. From germline, CDR1 is WNHNN and CDR2 SYGVQD (reference sequence). The CDR3 here is CASSERDSLFYSGNTIYF. CDR3 nucleotides: TGCGCCAGCAGTGAAAGGGACAGTCTATTCTACTCTGGAAACACCATATATTTT.

The genes are TRBV6-5 and TRBJ1-5, with a tentative D call TRBD1 (5 bases). The CDR3 contains 14 residues. Germline V gene lookup returns CDR1 MNHEY and CDR2 SVGAGI. Trimming left V 5 bases short and J 0 bases short, with 8 bases between. The CDR3 loop reads CASSRGGSNQPQHF. DNA for the CDR3: TGTGCCAGCAGTCGGGGGGGTAGCAATCAGCCCCAGCATTTT.

The gene calls are TRBV5-8 and TRBJ1-1, with 7 bases matching TRBD1. The CDR3 has 15 residues. Unmatched junction bases numbered 9, after V lost 1 base and J lost 6 bases. Germline CDR1 and CDR2: SGHTS and YDEGEE. The CDR3 spells CASSLLPKGAPEAFF. The CDR3 nucleotides are TGTGCCAGCAGCTTGCTCCCCAAGGGGGCCCCTGAAGCTTTCTTT.